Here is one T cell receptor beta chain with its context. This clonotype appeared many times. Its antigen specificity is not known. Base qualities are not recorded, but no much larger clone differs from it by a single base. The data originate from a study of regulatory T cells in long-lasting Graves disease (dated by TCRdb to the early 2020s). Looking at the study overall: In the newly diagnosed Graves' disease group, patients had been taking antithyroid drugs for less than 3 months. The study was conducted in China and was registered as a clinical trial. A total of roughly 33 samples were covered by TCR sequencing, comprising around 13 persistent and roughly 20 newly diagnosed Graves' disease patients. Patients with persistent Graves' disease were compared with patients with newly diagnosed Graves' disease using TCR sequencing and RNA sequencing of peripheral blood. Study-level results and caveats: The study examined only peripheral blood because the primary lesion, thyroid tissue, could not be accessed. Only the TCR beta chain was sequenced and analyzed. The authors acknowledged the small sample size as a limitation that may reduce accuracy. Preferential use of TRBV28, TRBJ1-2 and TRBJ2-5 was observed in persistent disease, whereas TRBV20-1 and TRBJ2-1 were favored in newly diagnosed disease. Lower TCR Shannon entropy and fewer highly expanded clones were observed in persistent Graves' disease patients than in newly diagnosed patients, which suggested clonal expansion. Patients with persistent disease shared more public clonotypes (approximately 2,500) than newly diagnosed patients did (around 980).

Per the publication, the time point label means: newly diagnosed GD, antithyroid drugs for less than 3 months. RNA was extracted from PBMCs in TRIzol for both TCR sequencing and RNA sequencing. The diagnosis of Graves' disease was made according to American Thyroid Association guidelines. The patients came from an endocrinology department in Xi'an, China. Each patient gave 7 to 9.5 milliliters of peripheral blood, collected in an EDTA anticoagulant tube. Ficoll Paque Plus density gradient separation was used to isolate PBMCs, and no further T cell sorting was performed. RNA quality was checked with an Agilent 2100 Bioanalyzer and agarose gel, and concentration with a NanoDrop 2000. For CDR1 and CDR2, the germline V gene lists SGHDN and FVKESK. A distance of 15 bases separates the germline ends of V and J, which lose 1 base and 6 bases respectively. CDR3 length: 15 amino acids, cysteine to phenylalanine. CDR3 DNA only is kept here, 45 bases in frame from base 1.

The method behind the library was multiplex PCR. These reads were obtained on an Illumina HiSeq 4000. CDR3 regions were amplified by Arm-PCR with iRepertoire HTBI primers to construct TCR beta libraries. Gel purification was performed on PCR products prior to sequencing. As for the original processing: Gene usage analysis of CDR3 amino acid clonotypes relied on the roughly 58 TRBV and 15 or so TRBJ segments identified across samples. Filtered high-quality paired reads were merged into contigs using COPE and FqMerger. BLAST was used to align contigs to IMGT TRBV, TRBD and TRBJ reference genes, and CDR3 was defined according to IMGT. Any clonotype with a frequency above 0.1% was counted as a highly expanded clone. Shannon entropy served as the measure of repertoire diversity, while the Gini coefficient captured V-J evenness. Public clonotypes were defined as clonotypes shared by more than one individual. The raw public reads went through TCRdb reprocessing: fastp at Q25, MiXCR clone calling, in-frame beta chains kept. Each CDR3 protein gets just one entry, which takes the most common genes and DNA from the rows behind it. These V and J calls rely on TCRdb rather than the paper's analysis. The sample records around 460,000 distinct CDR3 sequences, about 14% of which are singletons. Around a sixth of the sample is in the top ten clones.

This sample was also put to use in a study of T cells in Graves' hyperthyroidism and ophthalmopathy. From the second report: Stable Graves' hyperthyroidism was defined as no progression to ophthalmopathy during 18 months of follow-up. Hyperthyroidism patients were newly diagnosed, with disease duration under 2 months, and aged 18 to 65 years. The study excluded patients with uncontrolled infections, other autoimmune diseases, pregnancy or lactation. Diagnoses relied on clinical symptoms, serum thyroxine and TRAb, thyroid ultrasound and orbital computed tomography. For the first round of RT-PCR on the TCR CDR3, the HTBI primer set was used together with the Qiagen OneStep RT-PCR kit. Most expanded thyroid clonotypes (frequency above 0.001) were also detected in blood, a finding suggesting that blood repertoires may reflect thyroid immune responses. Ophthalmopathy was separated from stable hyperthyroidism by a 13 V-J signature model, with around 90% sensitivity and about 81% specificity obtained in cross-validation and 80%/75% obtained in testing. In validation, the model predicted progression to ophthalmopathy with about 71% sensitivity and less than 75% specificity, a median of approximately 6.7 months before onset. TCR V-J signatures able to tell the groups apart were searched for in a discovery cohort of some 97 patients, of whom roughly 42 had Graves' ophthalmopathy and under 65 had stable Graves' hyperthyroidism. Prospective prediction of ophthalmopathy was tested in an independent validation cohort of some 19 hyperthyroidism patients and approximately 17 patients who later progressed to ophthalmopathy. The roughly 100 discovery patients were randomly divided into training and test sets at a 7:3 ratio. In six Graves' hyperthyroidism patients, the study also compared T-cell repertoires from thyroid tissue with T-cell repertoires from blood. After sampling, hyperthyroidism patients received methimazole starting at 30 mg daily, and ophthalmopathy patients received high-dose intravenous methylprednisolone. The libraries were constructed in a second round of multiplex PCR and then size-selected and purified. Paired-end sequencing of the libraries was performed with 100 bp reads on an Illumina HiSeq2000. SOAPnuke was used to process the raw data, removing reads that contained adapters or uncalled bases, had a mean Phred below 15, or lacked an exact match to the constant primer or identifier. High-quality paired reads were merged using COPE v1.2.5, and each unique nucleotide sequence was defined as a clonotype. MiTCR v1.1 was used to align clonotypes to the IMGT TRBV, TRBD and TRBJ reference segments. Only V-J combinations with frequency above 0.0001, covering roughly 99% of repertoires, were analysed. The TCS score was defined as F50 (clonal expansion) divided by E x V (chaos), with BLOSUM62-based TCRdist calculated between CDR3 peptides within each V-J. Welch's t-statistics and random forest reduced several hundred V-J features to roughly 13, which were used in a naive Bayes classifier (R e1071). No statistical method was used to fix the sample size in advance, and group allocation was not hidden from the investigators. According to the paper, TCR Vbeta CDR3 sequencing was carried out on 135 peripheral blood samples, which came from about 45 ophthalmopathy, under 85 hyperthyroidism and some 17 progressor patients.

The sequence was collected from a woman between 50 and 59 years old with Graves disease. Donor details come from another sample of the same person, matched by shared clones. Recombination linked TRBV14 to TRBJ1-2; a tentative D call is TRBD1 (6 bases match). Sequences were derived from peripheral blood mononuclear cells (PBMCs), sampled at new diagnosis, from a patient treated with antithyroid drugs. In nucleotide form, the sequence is TGTGCCAGCAGCCAAGGAAGGACAGCGTGGCATGGCTACACCTTC. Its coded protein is CASSQGRTAWHGYTF.